What follows are 12 T cell receptor beta chains derived from one specimen sequenced in a study of beta chain features in type 1 diabetes. No antigens are known for them. Every bit of the isolated RNA underwent reverse transcription, so sequencing read expressed TCRB transcripts. Clones were read by immunoSEQ multiplex PCR, and TCRdb kept only the in-frame ones, dropping some. The data show over 40,000 clones, approximately 70% seen once. Study-wide results and limits: In every one of the four CD4+ subsets, TCRB CDR3s were moderately but significantly shorter in Type 1 diabetes patients.

Specimen: Tregs from blood. These TCRs come from a woman under 30 with type 1 diabetes.

This clone appeared once. The chain couples TRBV27 to TRBJ1-4; TRBD1 matches at 11 bases. CDR1 is MNHEY and CDR2 is SMNVEV in the germline V gene (reference sequence). The J segment lost 1 base and the V segment lost 5 bases, leaving 3 bases of the junction unmatched. The CDR3 consists of 16 residues. The CDR3, as DNA: TGTGCCAGCAGTCACGGGACAGGGGGAACTAATGAAAAACTGTTTTTT. Translating it yields CASSHGTGGTNEKLFF. Together with reference TRBV27 and TRBJ1-4, the CDR3 gives the full variable domain: EAQVTQNPRYLITVTGKKLTVTCSQNMNHEYMSWYRQDPGLGLRQIYYSMNVEVTDKGDVPEGYKVSRKEKRNFPLILESPSPNQTSLYFCASSHGTGGTNEKLFFGSGTQLSVL.

This clone appeared a few times. The V gene is TRBV5-1, the J gene TRBJ2-3, with TRBD2 matching over 11 bases. This CDR3 has 16 residues. The junction had 8 bases not matched to a gene; V was cut back by 4 bases and J by 4 bases. Germline values: CDR1 SGHRS, CDR2 YFSETQ. CDR3 sequence (DNA): TGCGCCAGCAGCCAGGACTCTAGCGGGAGGCCAGATACGCAGTATTTT. It translates to CASSQDSSGRPDTQYF.

The chain recombines TRBV9 with TRBJ2-3; D is ambiguous. The CDR3 contains 12 residues. V was trimmed by 4 bases and J by 2 bases, leaving 5 bases between them. CDR1 is SGDLS and CDR2 is YYNGEE in the germline V gene. The CDR3 region has the DNA TGTGCCAGCAGCCCCTTCACAGATACGCAGTATTTT. Translating gives CASSPFTDTQYF.

The chain employs TRBV6-1 and TRBJ2-7; tentative D call: TRBD1 (5 bases). Germline values: CDR1 MNHNS, CDR2 SASEGT. The ends were cut back, 7 bases at V and 7 bases at J, with 17 bases in the middle. This CDR3 has 13 residues. In DNA form, the CDR3 reads TGTGCCAGCATACTGGACCCGTCAGGGGAGCAGTACTTC. This codes for CASILDPSGEQYF.

The V call is TRBV11-2, the J call TRBJ2-6; 8 bases are a match to TRBD2. This CDR3 has 18 amino acids. Germline V gene lookup returns CDR1 SGHAT and CDR2 FQNNGV. The V and J ends lost 1 base and 0 bases, in that order; junction bases with no gene match: 5. The CDR3 protein is CASSLVGGADSGANVLTF. CDR3 DNA sequence: TGTGCCAGCAGCTTAGTCGGGGGGGCCGACTCTGGGGCCAACGTCCTGACTTTC. Drawing the rest from reference TRBV11-2 and TRBJ2-6, the complete variable domain is EAGVAQSPRYKIIEKRQSVAFWCNPISGHATLYWYQQILGQGPKLLIQFQNNGVVDDSQLPKDRFSAERLKGVDSTLKIQPAKLEDSAVYLCASSLVGGADSGANVLTFGAGSRLTVL.

In this sample, this clone turned up a few times. The chain uses TRBV28 and TRBJ2-2; a weak D match, TRBD2 (7 bases). CDR1 is MDHEN and CDR2 is SYDVKM in the germline V gene. The CDR3 sequence is 15 residues long. Between the trimmed V and J ends, which lost 3 bases and 4 bases, there was a span of 12 bases. CDR3 DNA sequence: TGTGCCAGCAGTTTGGGGGGGGCCAGCACCGGGGAGCTGTTTTTT. Its protein is CASSLGGASTGELFF.

The sample holds one count of this clone. This chain joins TRBV4-3 and TRBJ1-2, with D tentatively TRBD1 (6 bases). Germline V gene sequence: CDR1 LGHNA, CDR2 YSLEER. V gave up 6 bases and J gave up 4 bases, with 18 bases separating them. CDR3 length: 15 residues. In DNA, the CDR3 is TGCGCCAGCAGTCGATCGACAGGACTTACCTATGGCTACACCTTC. Protein product: CASSRSTGLTYGYTF.

This chain uses TRBV29-1 with TRBJ2-1; TRBD1 matches at 8 bases. The germline gives CDR1 SQVTM, CDR2 ANQGSEA. The CDR3 sequence is 13 residues long. With 8 bases clipped from V and 4 bases from J, the junction kept 7 bases outside the gene matches. The CDR3 coding sequence is TGCAGCCTACAGGGGGATCTTTACAATGAGCAGTTCTTC. This gives the protein CSLQGDLYNEQFF.

V usage is TRBV7-9 and J usage is TRBJ1-1, with TRBD1 as a possible D gene (5 bases). CDR3 length: 14 residues. V gave up 5 bases and J gave up 4 bases, with 14 bases separating them. Looked up from germline, CDR1 is SEHNR and CDR2 is FQNEAQ (reference sequence). CDR3 DNA sequence: TGTGCCAGCAGCCAGGGTGGGACTCGCACTGAAGCTTTCTTT. Encoded protein: CASSQGGTRTEAFF.

This chain connects TRBV12-5 to TRBJ2-5, with D maybe TRBD1 (6 bases). This CDR3 is 16 amino acids long. V gave up 0 bases and J gave up 0 bases, with 11 bases separating them. CDR1 and CDR2 (germline): LGHNT, FRNRAP. The CDR3 loop is CASGLVPTGYQETQYF. Here the CDR3 DNA reads TGTGCTAGTGGTTTGGTGCCCACAGGGTACCAAGAGACCCAGTACTTC.

This clone occurred a few times. The chain joins TRBV7-3 to TRBJ2-5, with 10 bases identical to TRBD2. V lost 8 bases and J lost 7; bases outside the gene matches: 7. The V gene's germline CDR1 is SGHTA and CDR2 FQGTGA. The CDR3 loop spans 13 amino acids. As DNA, the CDR3 is TGTGCCAGCTCAGCGGGAGGGTATGGGACCCAGTACTTC. Translated, it gives CASSAGGYGTQYF.

The rearrangement links TRBV6-6 to TRBJ1-3; D call uncertain. Germline CDR1 and CDR2: MNHNY and SVGAGI (reference sequence). This CDR3 is built from 14 residues. V dropped 7 bases and J dropped 4 bases, with 14 bases sitting between them. Written as DNA, the CDR3 is TGTGCCAGCATCCAATCTGGGCACGGAAACACCATATATTTT. This codes for CASIQSGHGNTIYF.